This TCR beta chain is from a study of blood T cell repertoires in COVID-19. About the study: The United States, Italy and Spain were the sources of the acute and convalescent COVID-19 samples.

V shed 1 base and J 7 bases; nucleotides not matched to a gene: 13. CDR1 and CDR2 (germline): MGHRA, YSYEKL. There are 17 residues in the CDR3. Original methodology: Nucleated cell number was recorded as an estimate derived from reference gene primer amplification. Measured with immunoSEQ multiplex PCR; TCRdb has only the in-frame clones, and not every one. V, J and clone size are those of that table, while D and trimming were read from the DNA. The repertoire holds 84,000 or so clones, with over 70% as singletons. In its sample, this clone was seen once. Sequenced sample: peripheral blood. The receptor was isolated from a woman in her thirties or forties with active or convalescent COVID-19. V usage is TRBV4-1 and J usage is TRBJ2-1; 7 positions agree with TRBD2. The CDR3 sequence is CASSQVDLGLVGNEQFF. Here the CDR3 DNA reads TGCGCCAGCAGCCAAGTGGATTTAGGACTAGTCGGAAATGAGCAGTTCTTC.